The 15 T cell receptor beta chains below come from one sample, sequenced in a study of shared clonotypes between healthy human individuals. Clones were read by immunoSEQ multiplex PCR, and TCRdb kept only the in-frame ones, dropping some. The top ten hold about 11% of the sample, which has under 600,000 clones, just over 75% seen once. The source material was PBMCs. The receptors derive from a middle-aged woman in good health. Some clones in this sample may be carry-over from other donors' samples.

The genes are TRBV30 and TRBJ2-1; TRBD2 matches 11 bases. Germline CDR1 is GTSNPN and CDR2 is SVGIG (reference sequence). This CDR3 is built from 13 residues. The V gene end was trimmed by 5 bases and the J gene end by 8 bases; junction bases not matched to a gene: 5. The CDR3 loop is CAWDSGRAHEQFF. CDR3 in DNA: TGTGCCTGGGATAGCGGGAGGGCCCATGAGCAGTTCTTC.

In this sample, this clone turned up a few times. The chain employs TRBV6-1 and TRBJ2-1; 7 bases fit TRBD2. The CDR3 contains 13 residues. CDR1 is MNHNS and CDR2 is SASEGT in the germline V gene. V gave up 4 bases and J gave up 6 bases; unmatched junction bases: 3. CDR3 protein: CASSVLAINEQFF. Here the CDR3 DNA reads TGTGCCAGCAGTGTACTAGCGATCAATGAGCAGTTCTTC.

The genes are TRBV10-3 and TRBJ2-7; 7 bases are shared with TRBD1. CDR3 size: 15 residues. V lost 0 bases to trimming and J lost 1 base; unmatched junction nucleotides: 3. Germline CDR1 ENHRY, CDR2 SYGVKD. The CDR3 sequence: CAISESRTGSYEQYF. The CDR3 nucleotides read TGTGCCATCAGTGAGTCTCGGACAGGTTCCTACGAGCAGTACTTC.

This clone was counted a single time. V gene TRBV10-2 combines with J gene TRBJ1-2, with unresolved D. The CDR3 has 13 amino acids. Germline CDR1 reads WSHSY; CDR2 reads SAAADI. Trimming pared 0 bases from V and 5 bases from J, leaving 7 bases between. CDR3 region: CASSESGYYGYTF. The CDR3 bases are TGCGCCAGCAGTGAGTCAGGATATTATGGCTACACCTTC.

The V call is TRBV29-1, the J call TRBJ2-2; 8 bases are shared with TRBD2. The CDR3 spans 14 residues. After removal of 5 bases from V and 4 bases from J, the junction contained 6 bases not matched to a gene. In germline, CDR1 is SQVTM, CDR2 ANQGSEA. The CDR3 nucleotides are TGCAGCGTTCTCACTAGCGGCACCACCGGGGAGCTGTTTTTT. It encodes CSVLTSGTTGELFF.

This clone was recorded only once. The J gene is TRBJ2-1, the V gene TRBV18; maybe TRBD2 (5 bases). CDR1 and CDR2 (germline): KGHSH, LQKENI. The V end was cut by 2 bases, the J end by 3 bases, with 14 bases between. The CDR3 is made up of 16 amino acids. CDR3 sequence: CASSPEWGVDYNEQFF. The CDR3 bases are TGTGCCAGCTCACCAGAATGGGGAGTAGACTACAATGAGCAGTTCTTC.

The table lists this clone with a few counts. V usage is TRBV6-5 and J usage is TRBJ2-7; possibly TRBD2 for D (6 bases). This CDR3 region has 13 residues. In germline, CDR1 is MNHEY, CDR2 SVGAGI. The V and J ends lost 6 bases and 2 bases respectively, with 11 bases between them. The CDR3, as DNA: TGTGCCAGCAGAGGCGGGGATACCTACGAGCAGTACTTC. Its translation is CASRGGDTYEQYF.

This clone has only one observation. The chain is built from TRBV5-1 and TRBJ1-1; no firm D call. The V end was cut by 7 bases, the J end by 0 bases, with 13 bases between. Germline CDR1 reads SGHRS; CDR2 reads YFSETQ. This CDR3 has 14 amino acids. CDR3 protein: CASSPGSMNTEAFF. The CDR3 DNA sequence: TGCGCCAGCTCCCCCGGGAGCATGAACACTGAAGCTTTCTTT.

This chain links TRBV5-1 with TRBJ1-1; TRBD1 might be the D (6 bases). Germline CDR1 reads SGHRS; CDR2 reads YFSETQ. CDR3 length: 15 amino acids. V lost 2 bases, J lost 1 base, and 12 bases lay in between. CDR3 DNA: TGCGCCAGCAGCTTTCCGGGGGCAAGGAACACTGAAGCTTTCTTT. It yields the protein CASSFPGARNTEAFF.

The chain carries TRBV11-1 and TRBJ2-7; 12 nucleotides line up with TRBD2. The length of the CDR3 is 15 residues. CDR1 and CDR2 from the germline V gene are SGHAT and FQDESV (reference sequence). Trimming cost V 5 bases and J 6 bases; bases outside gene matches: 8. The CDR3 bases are TGTGCCAGCAGCGCGACTAGCGGGAGTTTTGGCGAGCAGTACTTC. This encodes CASSATSGSFGEQYF. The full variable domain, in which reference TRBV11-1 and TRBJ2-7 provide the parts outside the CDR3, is EAEVAQSPRYKITEKSQAVAFWCDPISGHATLYWYRQILGQGPELLVQFQDESVVDDSQLPKDRFSAERLKGVDSTLKIQPAELGDSAMYLCASSATSGSFGEQYFGPGTRLTVT.

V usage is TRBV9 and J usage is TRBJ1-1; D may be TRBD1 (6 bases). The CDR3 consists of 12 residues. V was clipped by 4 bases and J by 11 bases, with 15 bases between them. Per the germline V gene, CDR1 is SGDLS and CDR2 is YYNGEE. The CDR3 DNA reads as TGTGCCAGCAGCCCTCGAGGGGGTGGGGCTTTCTTT. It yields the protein CASSPRGGGAFF. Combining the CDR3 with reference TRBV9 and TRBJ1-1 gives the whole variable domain DSGVTQTPKHLITATGQRVTLRCSPRSGDLSVYWYQQSLDQGLQFLIQYYNGEERAKGNILERFSAQQFPDLHSELNLSSLELGDSALYFCASSPRGGGAFFGQGTRLTVV.

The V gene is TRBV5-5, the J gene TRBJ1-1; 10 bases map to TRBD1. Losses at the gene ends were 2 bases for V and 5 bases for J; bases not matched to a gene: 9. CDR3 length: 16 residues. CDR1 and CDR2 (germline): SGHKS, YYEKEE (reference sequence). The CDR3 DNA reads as TGTGCCAGCAGCTTCCCGGGACAGGGGCGAACGACTGAAGCTTTCTTT. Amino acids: CASSFPGQGRTTEAFF.

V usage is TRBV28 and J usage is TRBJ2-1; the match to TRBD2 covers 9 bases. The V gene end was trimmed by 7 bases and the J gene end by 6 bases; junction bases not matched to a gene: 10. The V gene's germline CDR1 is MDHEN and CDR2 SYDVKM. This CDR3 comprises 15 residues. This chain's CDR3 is CASTRGASGTNEQFF. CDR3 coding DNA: TGTGCCAGCACCCGAGGGGCTAGCGGGACCAATGAGCAGTTCTTC.

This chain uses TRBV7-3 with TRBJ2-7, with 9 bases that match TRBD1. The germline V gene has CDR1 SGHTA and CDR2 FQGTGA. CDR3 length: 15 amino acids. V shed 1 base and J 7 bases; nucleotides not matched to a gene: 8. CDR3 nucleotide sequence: TGTGCCAGCAGCTTAATAGGGACAGGGTTTATGGAGCAGTACTTC. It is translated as CASSLIGTGFMEQYF.

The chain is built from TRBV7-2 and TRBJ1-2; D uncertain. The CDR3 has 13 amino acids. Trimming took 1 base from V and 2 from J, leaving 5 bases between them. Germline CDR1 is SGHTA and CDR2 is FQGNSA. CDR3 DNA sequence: TGTGCCAGCAGCTTAGACGGGAACTATGGCTACACCTTC. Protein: CASSLDGNYGYTF.